A selection of T cell receptor beta chains follows, all from one sample in a study of memory CD4+ T cells and cytomegalovirus serostatus. TCRdb's table, derived via immunoSEQ multiplex PCR, lists solely in-frame clones and lacks some. The sample contains tens of thousands of clones, about three quarters of which appear only once. The sample taken for sequencing was memory CD4+ T cells from blood. The origin of the receptors is an adult in good health and CMV-seropositive. CDR3s include the opening cysteine and the closing phenylalanine or tryptophan. D genes are given only for firm matches. The size field is filled for only some rows; it gives once, few, many or a size class.

D gene: NA
V gene: TRBV28
CDR3 length: 16
clone size: NA
J gene: TRBJ1-3
CDR3 protein: CASSLSVSSTGNTIYF
CDR3 DNA: TGTGCCAGCAGTTTATCGGTCAGTTCGACTGGAAACACCATATATTTT

D gene: NA
V gene: TRBV15
CDR3 length: 16
clone size: once
J gene: TRBJ1-5
CDR3 protein: CATSRGEGVSNQPQHF
CDR3 DNA: TGTGCCACCAGCAGAGGCGAGGGGGTTAGCAATCAGCCCCAGCATTTT

D gene: TRBD2
V gene: TRBV28
CDR3 length: 15
clone size: NA
J gene: TRBJ2-1
CDR3 protein: CASRKVAGGWNEQFF
CDR3 DNA: TGTGCCAGCAGAAAGGTAGCGGGAGGATGGAATGAGCAGTTCTTC

D gene: NA
V gene: TRBV19
CDR3 length: 15
clone size: NA
J gene: TRBJ1-2
CDR3 protein: CASSIAGGVFYGYTF
CDR3 DNA: TGTGCCAGTAGTATAGCAGGAGGGGTCTTCTATGGCTACACCTTC

D gene: TRBD1
V gene: TRBV29-1
CDR3 length: 14
clone size: NA
J gene: TRBJ1-2
CDR3 protein: CSVSGTGGLDGYTF
CDR3 DNA: TGCAGCGTTTCCGGGACAGGGGGGTTAGATGGCTACACCTTC

D gene: TRBD1
V gene: TRBV19
CDR3 length: 16
clone size: NA
J gene: TRBJ2-1
CDR3 protein: CASSLPGTEGKNEQFF
CDR3 DNA: TGTGCCAGTAGTCTTCCCGGGACAGAGGGGAAAAATGAGCAGTTCTTC

D gene: NA
V gene: TRBV11-2
CDR3 length: 16
clone size: few
J gene: TRBJ1-1
CDR3 protein: CASSLKFGIANTEAFF
CDR3 DNA: TGTGCCAGCAGCTTAAAGTTCGGCATAGCGAACACTGAAGCTTTCTTT

D gene: NA
V gene: TRBV6-5
CDR3 length: 15
clone size: NA
J gene: TRBJ1-6
CDR3 protein: CASRPSQGLKSPLHF
CDR3 DNA: TGTGCCAGCAGACCATCACAGGGATTAAAATCACCCCTCCACTTT

D gene: NA
V gene: TRBV6-6
CDR3 length: 14
clone size: NA
J gene: TRBJ1-1
CDR3 protein: CASSYSQDQGRAFF
CDR3 DNA: TGTGCCAGCAGTTACTCCCAAGACCAAGGACGAGCTTTCTTT

D gene: TRBD2
V gene: TRBV7-2
CDR3 length: 16
clone size: NA
J gene: TRBJ2-3
CDR3 protein: CASSLWSGGSTDTQYF
CDR3 DNA: TGTGCCAGCAGCTTATGGTCGGGGGGAAGCACAGATACGCAGTATTTT

D gene: TRBD1
V gene: TRBV4-3
CDR3 length: 16
clone size: NA
J gene: TRBJ1-2
CDR3 protein: CASSQEPGQGLYGYTF
CDR3 DNA: TGCGCCAGCAGCCAAGAGCCGGGACAGGGGCTCTATGGCTACACCTTC

D gene: TRBD1
V gene: TRBV5-1
CDR3 length: 15
clone size: once
J gene: TRBJ2-7
CDR3 protein: CASSLAGDRNYEQYF
CDR3 DNA: TGCGCCAGCAGCTTGGCCGGGGACAGAAACTACGAGCAGTACTTC

D gene: NA
V gene: TRBV7-7
CDR3 length: 13
clone size: NA
J gene: TRBJ2-3
CDR3 protein: CASSLAESDTQYF
CDR3 DNA: TGTGCTAGCAGCTTAGCGGAATCAGATACGCAGTATTTT

D gene: TRBD2
V gene: TRBV2
CDR3 length: 14
clone size: few
J gene: TRBJ2-7
CDR3 protein: CATETSGSSYEQYF
CDR3 DNA: TGTGCCACAGAGACTAGCGGGAGCTCCTACGAGCAGTACTTC

D gene: NA
V gene: TRBV6-1
CDR3 length: 15
clone size: NA
J gene: TRBJ1-3
CDR3 protein: CASSSKAISGNTIYF
CDR3 DNA: TGTGCCAGCAGTAGTAAAGCCATCTCTGGAAACACCATATATTTT

D gene: NA
V gene: TRBV14
CDR3 length: 16
clone size: NA
J gene: TRBJ2-6
CDR3 protein: CASSQIGSSGANVLTF
CDR3 DNA: TGTGCCAGCAGCCAAATTGGGAGCTCTGGGGCCAACGTCCTGACTTTC

D gene: NA
V gene: TRBV11-3
CDR3 length: 14
clone size: NA
J gene: TRBJ2-5
CDR3 protein: CASSLRGARETQYF
CDR3 DNA: TGTGCCAGCAGCTTACGGGGGGCGCGTGAGACCCAGTACTTC

D gene: NA
V gene: TRBV27
CDR3 length: 16
clone size: NA
J gene: TRBJ2-1
CDR3 protein: CASSPASGGTYNEQFF
CDR3 DNA: TGTGCCAGCAGCCCCGCTTCCGGGGGCACCTACAATGAGCAGTTCTTC

D gene: NA
V gene: TRBV19
CDR3 length: 15
clone size: NA
J gene: TRBJ1-5
CDR3 protein: CASSLTVVSNQPQHF
CDR3 DNA: TGTGCCAGTAGCCTAACGGTGGTCTCCAATCAGCCCCAGCATTTT

D gene: TRBD1
V gene: TRBV2
CDR3 length: 13
clone size: few
J gene: TRBJ1-6
CDR3 protein: CASRAGGGSPLHF
CDR3 DNA: TGTGCCAGCAGGGCAGGGGGCGGTTCACCCCTCCACTTT

D gene: NA
V gene: TRBV19
CDR3 length: 15
clone size: NA
J gene: TRBJ2-2
CDR3 protein: CASSISQRVRGELFF
CDR3 DNA: TGTGCCAGTAGTATATCTCAAAGGGTCCGTGGGGAGCTGTTTTTT

D gene: NA
V gene: TRBV27
CDR3 length: 15
clone size: NA
J gene: TRBJ1-2
CDR3 protein: CASSLFRTSNYGYTF
CDR3 DNA: TGTGCCAGCAGTTTGTTCAGAACCTCCAACTATGGCTACACCTTC

D gene: NA
V gene: TRBV4-3
CDR3 length: 18
clone size: NA
J gene: TRBJ2-2
CDR3 protein: CASSQVGDLKLNTGELFF
CDR3 DNA: TGCGCCAGCAGCCAGGTAGGAGATTTAAAGCTTAACACCGGGGAGCTGTTTTTT

D gene: TRBD1
V gene: TRBV28
CDR3 length: 13
clone size: NA
J gene: TRBJ1-2
CDR3 protein: CASSSQGGNGYTF
CDR3 DNA: TGTGCCAGCAGTTCACAGGGGGGGAATGGCTACACCTTC

D gene: NA
V gene: TRBV11-2
CDR3 length: 17
clone size: NA
J gene: TRBJ2-7
CDR3 protein: CASSSIRLRDHSYEQYF
CDR3 DNA: TGTGCCAGCAGCTCAATACGACTCCGGGACCACTCCTACGAGCAGTACTTC

D gene: NA
V gene: TRBV27
CDR3 length: 16
clone size: NA
J gene: TRBJ2-7
CDR3 protein: CASSLAPGLFSGEQYF
CDR3 DNA: TGTGCCAGCAGTTTGGCCCCGGGACTCTTCTCTGGCGAGCAGTACTTC

D gene: NA
V gene: TRBV7-9
CDR3 length: 11
clone size: NA
J gene: TRBJ2-3
CDR3 protein: CASSFGFQGYF
CDR3 DNA: TGTGCCAGCAGCTTTGGATTTCAGGGGTATTTT

D gene: NA
V gene: TRBV6-1
CDR3 length: 12
clone size: NA
J gene: TRBJ1-2
CDR3 protein: CASSTFNYGYTF
CDR3 DNA: TGTGCCAGCAGTACCTTTAACTATGGCTACACCTTC

D gene: NA
V gene: TRBV5-1
CDR3 length: 10
clone size: few
J gene: TRBJ1-5
CDR3 protein: CASRDQPQHF
CDR3 DNA: TGCGCCAGCAGAGATCAGCCCCAGCATTTT

D gene: NA
V gene: TRBV5-1
CDR3 length: 14
clone size: NA
J gene: TRBJ2-7
CDR3 protein: CASSERTDSYEQYF
CDR3 DNA: TGCGCCAGCAGCGAACGGACGGACTCCTACGAGCAGTACTTC

D gene: NA
V gene: TRBV28
CDR3 length: 12
clone size: few
J gene: TRBJ1-1
CDR3 protein: CASSREFTEAFF
CDR3 DNA: TGTGCCAGCAGTCGGGAGTTCACTGAAGCTTTCTTT

D gene: NA
V gene: TRBV28
CDR3 length: 14
clone size: NA
J gene: TRBJ1-4
CDR3 protein: CASRLSGRNEKLFF
CDR3 DNA: TGTGCCAGCCGCCTTTCGGGACGAAATGAAAAACTGTTTTTT

D gene: TRBD2
V gene: TRBV10-3
CDR3 length: 17
clone size: NA
J gene: TRBJ2-1
CDR3 protein: CAIRRTSIVGSPNEQFF
CDR3 DNA: TGTGCCATCCGACGGACTAGCATTGTGGGGAGCCCCAATGAGCAGTTCTTC

D gene: NA
V gene: TRBV5-1
CDR3 length: 13
clone size: once
J gene: TRBJ1-1
CDR3 protein: CASSRWEDTEAFF
CDR3 DNA: TGCGCCAGCAGCCGCTGGGAGGACACTGAAGCTTTCTTT

D gene: NA
V gene: TRBV19
CDR3 length: 14
clone size: few
J gene: TRBJ2-5
CDR3 protein: CASSIGRGQETQYF
CDR3 DNA: TGTGCCAGTAGTATCGGTCGCGGGCAAGAGACCCAGTACTTC